A single sample gave rise to the 24 T cell receptor beta chains below, sequenced in a study of PD-1 blockade in classical Hodgkin lymphoma. All the patients suffered relapse after autologous stem cell transplantation, and brentuximab vedotin exposure differed. The method was immunoSEQ multiplex PCR; TCRdb's version includes in-frame clones alone and lacks a portion of them. The table has around 31,000 clones, just over 70% seen once; the top ten hold 3.5% to 4%. The source material was peripheral blood mononuclear cells (PBMCs), sampled before the second cycle of nivolumab. These receptors were collected from a human donor with classical Hodgkin lymphoma.

Only one count was recorded for this clone. The chain combines TRBV9 with TRBJ2-1; 12 positions match TRBD2. This CDR3 comprises 15 residues. CDR1 is SGDLS and CDR2 is YYNGEE in the germline V gene. V lost 2 bases and J lost 10; bases outside the gene matches: 7. In nucleotides, the CDR3 is TGTGCCAGCAGCGTCTTACTAGCGGGGGGTCAAGAGCAGTTCTTC. It encodes CASSVLLAGGQEQFF.

This sequence joins TRBV4-3 and TRBJ2-7, with D possibly being TRBD2 (5 bases). The germline V gene encodes CDR1 LGHNA and CDR2 YSLEER. V lost 0 bases, J lost 3 bases, and 9 bases lay in between. The CDR3 is made up of 14 amino acids. In DNA form, the CDR3 reads TGCGCCAGCAGCCAAGAAACCGGGAACTACGAGCAGTACTTC. This sequence encodes CASSQETGNYEQYF.

This chain links TRBV27 with TRBJ2-3, with 9 bases identical to TRBD2. The CDR3 consists of 16 residues. The trim removed 2 bases at V and 2 bases at J, leaving 5 bases unmatched. The germline V gene has CDR1 MNHEY and CDR2 SMNVEV (reference sequence). The CDR3 region has the DNA TGTGCCAGCAGTTTACGCGCTAGCGGGATCACAGATACGCAGTATTTT. It is translated as CASSLRASGITDTQYF.

CDR3 coding DNA: TGTGCCAGCGGATCAGGGGGCTCCTACGAGCAGTACTTC. Translated: CASGSGGSYEQYF. This chain uses TRBV19 with TRBJ2-7; 7 positions match TRBD1. From germline, CDR1 is LNHDA and CDR2 SQIVND (reference sequence). This CDR3 has 13 residues. The V and J ends lost 9 bases and 0 bases, in that order; junction bases with no gene match: 5.

The gene calls are TRBV7-2 and TRBJ2-1; 7 bases align to TRBD2. The CDR3 runs 14 residues. V dropped 4 bases and J dropped 8; count of bases not matched to a gene: 8. CDR1 and CDR2 (germline): SGHTA, FQGNSA. The CDR3 nucleotides read TGTGCCAGCAGCTGGGGACTAACCCAGGATGAGCAGTTCTTC. It translates to CASSWGLTQDEQFF.

J is TRBJ2-5 and V is TRBV28; either TRBD1 or TRBD2 may supply D (5 bases each). CDR1 MDHEN and CDR2 SYDVKM come from the germline V gene. CDR3 length: 15 amino acids. Trimming took 6 bases from V and 3 from J, leaving 17 bases between them. The CDR3 loop reads CASSSPSGPKETQYF. The CDR3 DNA reads as TGTGCCAGCAGCTCCCCCTCGGGGCCCAAAGAGACCCAGTACTTC.

This chain links TRBV13 with TRBJ2-7; 7 positions agree with TRBD1. CDR3 length equals 14 residues. Germline V gives CDR1 PRHDT, CDR2 FYEKMQ (reference sequence). Trimming cost V 4 bases and J 3 bases; bases outside gene matches: 6. The CDR3 DNA reads as TGTGCCAGCAGCTCGGGACAGAGTTTCTACGAGCAGTACTTC. As protein: CASSSGQSFYEQYF.

This clone has just a few counts. This chain uses TRBV7-2 with TRBJ1-6; no definite D call. The CDR3 contains 12 residues. V was trimmed by 5 bases and J by 6 bases, leaving 5 bases between them. In germline, CDR1 is SGHTA, CDR2 FQGNSA. This chain's CDR3 is CASSTTNSPLHF. CDR3 coding DNA: TGTGCCAGCAGCACCACTAATTCACCCCTCCACTTT.

This chain links TRBV11-2 with TRBJ2-2; D is unclear. Germline values: CDR1 SGHAT, CDR2 FQNNGV. Deletions cut 5 bases from V and 5 bases from J, with 18 bases between. There are 16 residues in the CDR3. The CDR3 DNA is TGTGCCAGCAGCCCAGGCTGGAATATCCAAACCGGGGAGCTGTTTTTT. It specifies CASSPGWNIQTGELFF.

J is TRBJ2-5 and V is TRBV5-4; TRBD2 aligns across 8 bases. The CDR3 spans 15 residues. Germline CDR1 reads SGHNT; CDR2 reads YYREEE (reference sequence). The trim removed 0 bases at V and 5 bases at J, leaving 6 bases unmatched. In DNA form, the CDR3 reads TGTGCCAGCAGCTTGGCGGGAGGGTCTACGGAGACCCAGTACTTC. As protein: CASSLAGGSTETQYF. The full variable domain, its missing parts supplied by reference TRBV5-4 and TRBJ2-5, is ETGVTQSPTHLIKTRGQQVTLRCSSQSGHNTVSWYQQALGQGPQFIFQYYREEENGRGNFPPRFSGLQFPNYSSELNVNALELDDSALYLCASSLAGGSTETQYFGPGTRLLVL.

The chain joins TRBV2 to TRBJ2-2; 11 bases are a match to TRBD2. The CDR3 is made up of 15 amino acids. After removal of 5 bases from V and 8 bases from J, the junction contained 7 bases not matched to a gene. From germline, CDR1 is SNHLY and CDR2 FYNNEI. CDR3 in amino acids: CASSLLAGAIGELFF. The CDR3 DNA is TGTGCCAGCAGTTTACTAGCGGGAGCTATTGGGGAGCTGTTTTTT. The complete variable domain, with remaining parts taken from reference TRBV2 and TRBJ2-2, reads EPEVTQTPSHQVTQMGQEVILRCVPISNHLYFYWYRQILGQKVEFLVSFYNNEISEKSEIFDDQFSVERPDGSNFTLKIRSTKLEDSAMYFCASSLLAGAIGELFFGEGSRLTVL.

Judged by abundance, this clone is medium-sized. This chain joins TRBV6-6 and TRBJ1-5; D gene ambiguous. Trimming took off 3 bases at V and 5 bases at J, with 5 bases between the two ends. This CDR3 region has 12 residues. Germline CDR1 reads MNHNY; CDR2 reads SVGAGI (reference sequence). The chain's CDR3 is CASSYLDQPQHF. In DNA form, the CDR3 reads TGTGCCAGCAGTTATCTCGATCAGCCCCAGCATTTT.

This sequence joins TRBV18 and TRBJ2-3, with 7 bases aligning to TRBD1. Trimming took 5 bases from V and 2 from J; bases not matched to a gene: 13. The CDR3 runs to 17 residues. CDR1 and CDR2 (germline): KGHSH, LQKENI. CDR3 amino acids: CASSSYVSGQSTDTQYF. DNA of the CDR3: TGTGCCAGCTCAAGTTATGTCTCGGGACAGTCCACAGATACGCAGTATTTT.

The V and J genes are TRBV7-2 and TRBJ2-7; D is perhaps TRBD1 (5 bases). The length of the CDR3 is 14 residues. V was pared by 5 bases and J by 2 bases, with 13 bases between. Germline CDR1 reads SGHTA; CDR2 reads FQGNSA. The CDR3 region has the DNA TGTGCCAGCAGCGGTACAGGTGGAGCCTACGAGCAGTACTTC. Translation: CASSGTGGAYEQYF.

The gene calls are TRBV13 and TRBJ2-2; D uncertain. CDR1 PRHDT and CDR2 FYEKMQ come from the germline V gene (reference sequence). Trimming removed 5 bases at V and 7 bases at J, with 11 bases between. This CDR3 has 13 amino acids. CDR3 coding DNA: TGTGCCAGCAGCCGCACTCGAAACGGGGAGCTGTTTTTT. Its translation: CASSRTRNGELFF.

The table lists this clone with a few counts. CDR3 sequence (DNA): TGTGCCAGCTCACGGGGCAGGGGTCAACCCTATGGCTACACCTTC. As protein: CASSRGRGQPYGYTF. This chain connects TRBV18 to TRBJ1-2; possibly TRBD1 for D (6 bases). V dropped 4 bases and J dropped 4 bases, with 16 bases sitting between them. CDR3 size: 15 residues. CDR1 is KGHSH and CDR2 is LQKENI in the germline V gene.

This chain connects TRBV28 to TRBJ2-5; 7 nucleotides align to TRBD2. CDR1 MDHEN and CDR2 SYDVKM come from the germline V gene. V lost 8 bases and J lost 2; bases outside the gene matches: 11. The CDR3 totals 15 residues. The CDR3 is CASCRAGGLQETQYF. CDR3 sequence (DNA): TGTGCCAGCTGCAGGGCCGGGGGGTTACAAGAGACCCAGTACTTC.

This sequence joins TRBV11-2 and TRBJ1-1; 9 bases map to TRBD1. The CDR3 totals 13 residues. Per the germline V gene, CDR1 is SGHAT and CDR2 is FQNNGV. V was pared by 6 bases and J by 7 bases, with 6 bases of the junction left unmatched. CDR3 bases: TGTGCCAGCAGACGAACAGGGGGCCTTGAAGCTTTCTTT. Its protein product is CASRRTGGLEAFF. Looking up the rest from reference TRBV11-2 and TRBJ1-1 gives the full variable domain: EAGVAQSPRYKIIEKRQSVAFWCNPISGHATLYWYQQILGQGPKLLIQFQNNGVVDDSQLPKDRFSAERLKGVDSTLKIQPAKLEDSAVYLCASRRTGGLEAFFGQGTRLTVV.

The J gene is TRBJ2-2, the V gene TRBV7-9; D possibly corresponds to TRBD1 (6 bases). The germline CDR1 and CDR2 sequences are SEHNR and FQNEAQ (reference sequence). The V end lost 1 base, the J end lost 3 bases, and 12 bases lay between the germline ends. The length of the CDR3 is 16 residues. The CDR3 coding sequence is TGTGCCAGCAGCTTAGGAGCAGGGGCTTACACCGGGGAGCTGTTTTTT. As protein: CASSLGAGAYTGELFF.

This clone was seen a few times. The chain employs TRBV5-1 and TRBJ1-1; weak D call: TRBD1 (5 bases). CDR3 length: 14 amino acids. Trimming removed 3 bases from V and 4 bases from J, with 13 bases in between. Germline V gives CDR1 SGHRS, CDR2 YFSETQ. The CDR3 DNA is TGCGCCAGCAGCTCGGCGGGGGGTATCACTGAAGCTTTCTTT. Its protein is CASSSAGGITEAFF.

Only a few counts were recorded for this clone. The chain joins TRBV4-1 to TRBJ1-5; 9 bases map to TRBD1. The CDR3 has 15 residues. V lost 3 bases to trimming and J lost 6 bases; unmatched junction nucleotides: 6. Germline V gene sequence: CDR1 MGHRA, CDR2 YSYEKL. This CDR3 reads CASSHGDREFQPQHF. The CDR3 nucleotides read TGCGCCAGCAGCCATGGGGACAGGGAATTTCAGCCCCAGCATTTT.

The chain has TRBV7-9 and TRBJ1-2, with D unclear. Germline CDR1 SEHNR, CDR2 FQNEAQ (reference sequence). Trimming cost V 5 bases and J 4 bases, with 17 bases left between them. The CDR3 totals 15 residues. Here the CDR3 reads CASSAEVGSSYGYTF. The CDR3 DNA reads TGTGCCAGCAGCGCTGAGGTTGGCAGCAGCTATGGCTACACCTTC.

This sequence joins TRBV2 and TRBJ1-5; 7 bases agree with TRBD1. With V trimmed by 1 base and J by 3 bases, 3 bases remained unmatched. The CDR3 has 15 residues. Germline CDR1 and CDR2: SNHLY and FYNNEI. CDR3 bases: TGTGCCAGCAGTGAAGGGACAGGTTCCAATCAGCCCCAGCATTTT. It encodes CASSEGTGSNQPQHF.

This chain connects TRBV11-2 to TRBJ1-3; 7 bases agree with TRBD1. Germline loops: CDR1 SGHAT, CDR2 FQNNGV. The CDR3 loop spans 15 amino acids. J lost 4 bases, V lost 5 bases, and 8 bases had no gene match. The CDR3 DNA sequence: TGTGCCAGCAGCCTGGGACAGCTTAAAGGAAACACCATATATTTT. Residues: CASSLGQLKGNTIYF.